This T cell receptor beta chain appears in the sequencing data of a study of CD8+ T cells in alopecia areata. Study results and caveats: For lesional scalp, especially alopecia totalis/universalis, clonality was higher than in normal scalp.

cDNA serving as the sequencing template came from extracted, reverse transcribed RNA. Clones were read by immunoSEQ multiplex PCR, and TCRdb kept only the in-frame ones, dropping some. Of more than 100,000 clones listed, about 50% are singletons. Treatment: oral pan-JAK inhibitor, 5-10 mg twice daily. After removal of 4 bases from V and 5 bases from J, the junction contained 15 bases not matched to a gene. Per germline, CDR1 SGHRS and CDR2 YFSETQ. The CDR3 contains 16 residues. Comment on this clone: As yet, its antigen is unknown.

The source of this sequence is a human donor with alopecia areata. The sample here was CD4+ T cells sorted from blood, taken at week 4, from a patient treated with tofacitinib. The gene calls are TRBV5-1 and TRBJ2-7; 7 bases match TRBD1. In nucleotides, the CDR3 is TGCGCCAGCAGCATCAAGAGGGACAGTCTTGGGGACGAGCAGTACTTC. Translating it yields CASSIKRDSLGDEQYF.